This T cell receptor beta chain was sequenced during a study of cytomegalovirus exposure and HLA in healthy donors. CDR3 length: 11 amino acids. Deletions cut 5 bases from V and 2 bases from J, with 5 bases between. CDR1 and CDR2 from the germline V gene are DFQATT and SNEGSKA (reference sequence). This PCR relied on a set of 60 Vbeta primers and 13 Jbeta primers. Sequencing used immunoSEQ multiplex PCR; TCRdb keeps in-frame clones, though not all of them. The profile covers roughly 73,000 clones, with 65% to 80% appearing a single time and 9.5% to 15% taken by the ten largest. The TCR comes from an older man in good health and CMV-seronegative. Sequencing was done on a sample of PBMCs. The rearrangement joins TRBV20-1 to TRBJ2-3; D is unresolved. In DNA form, the CDR3 reads TGCAGTGCTGCGCCCACAGATACGCAGTATTTT. As protein: CSAAPTDTQYF.